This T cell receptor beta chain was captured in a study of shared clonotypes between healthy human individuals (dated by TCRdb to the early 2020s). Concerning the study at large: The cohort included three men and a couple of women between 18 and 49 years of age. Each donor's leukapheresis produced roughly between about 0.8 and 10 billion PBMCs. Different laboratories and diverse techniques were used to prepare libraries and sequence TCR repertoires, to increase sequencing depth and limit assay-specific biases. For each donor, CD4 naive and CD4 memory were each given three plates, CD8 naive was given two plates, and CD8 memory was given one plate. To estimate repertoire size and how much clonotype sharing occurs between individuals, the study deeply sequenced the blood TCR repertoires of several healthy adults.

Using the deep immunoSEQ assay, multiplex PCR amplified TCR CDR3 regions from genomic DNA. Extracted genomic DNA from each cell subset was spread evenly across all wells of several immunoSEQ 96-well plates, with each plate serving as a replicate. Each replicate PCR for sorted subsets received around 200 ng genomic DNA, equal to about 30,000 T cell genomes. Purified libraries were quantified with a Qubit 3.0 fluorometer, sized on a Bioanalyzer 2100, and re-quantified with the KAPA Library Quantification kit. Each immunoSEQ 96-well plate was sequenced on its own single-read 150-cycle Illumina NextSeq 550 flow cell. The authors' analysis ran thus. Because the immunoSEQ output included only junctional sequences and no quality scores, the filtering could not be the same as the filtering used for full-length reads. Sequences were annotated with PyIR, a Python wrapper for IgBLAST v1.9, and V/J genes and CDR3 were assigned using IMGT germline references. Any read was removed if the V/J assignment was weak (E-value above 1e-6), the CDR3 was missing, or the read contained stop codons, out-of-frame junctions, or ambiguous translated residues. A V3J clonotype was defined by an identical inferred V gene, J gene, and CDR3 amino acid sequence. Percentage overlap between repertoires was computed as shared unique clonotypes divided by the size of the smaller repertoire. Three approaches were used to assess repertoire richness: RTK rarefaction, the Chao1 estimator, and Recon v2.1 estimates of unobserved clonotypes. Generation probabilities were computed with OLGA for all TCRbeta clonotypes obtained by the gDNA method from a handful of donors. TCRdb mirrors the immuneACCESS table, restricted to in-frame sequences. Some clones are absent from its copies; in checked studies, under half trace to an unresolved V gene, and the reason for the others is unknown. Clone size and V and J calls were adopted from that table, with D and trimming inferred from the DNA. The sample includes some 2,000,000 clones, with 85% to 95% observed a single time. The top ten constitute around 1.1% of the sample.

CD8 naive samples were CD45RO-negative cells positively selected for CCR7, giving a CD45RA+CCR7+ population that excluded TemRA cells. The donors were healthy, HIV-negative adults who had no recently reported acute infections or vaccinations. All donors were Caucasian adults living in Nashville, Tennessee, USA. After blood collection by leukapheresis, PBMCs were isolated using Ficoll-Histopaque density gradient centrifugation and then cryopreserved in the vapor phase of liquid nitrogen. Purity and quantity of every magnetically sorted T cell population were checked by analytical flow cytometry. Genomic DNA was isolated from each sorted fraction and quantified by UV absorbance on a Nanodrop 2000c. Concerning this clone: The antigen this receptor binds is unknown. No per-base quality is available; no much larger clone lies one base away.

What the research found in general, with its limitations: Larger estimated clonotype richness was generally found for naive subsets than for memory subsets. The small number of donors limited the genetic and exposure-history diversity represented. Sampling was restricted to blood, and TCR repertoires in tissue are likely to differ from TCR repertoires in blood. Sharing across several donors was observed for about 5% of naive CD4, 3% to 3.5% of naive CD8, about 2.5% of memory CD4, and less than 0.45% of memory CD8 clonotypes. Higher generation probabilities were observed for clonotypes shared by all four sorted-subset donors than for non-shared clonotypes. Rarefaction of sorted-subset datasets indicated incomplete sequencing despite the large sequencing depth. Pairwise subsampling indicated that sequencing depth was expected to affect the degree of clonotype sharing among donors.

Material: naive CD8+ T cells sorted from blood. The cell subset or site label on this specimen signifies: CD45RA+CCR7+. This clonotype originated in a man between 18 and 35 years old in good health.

CDR3 protein: CASSFLQGEKAGELFF. The bases are TGTGCCAGCAGCTTCTTGCAGGGGGAAAAGGCCGGGGAGCTGTTTTTT. This sequence uses TRBV7-6 and TRBJ2-2; 7 nucleotides in the junction match TRBD1. From its cysteine to its phenylalanine, the CDR3 spans 16 amino acids. Here the CDR3 DNA is all that survives: 48 bases in frame from base 1. V is trimmed back by 3 bases and J by 6 bases, and the junction contains 10 bases that no gene match accounts for. Looking up the germline V gene yields CDR1 SGHVS and CDR2 FNYEAQ.